The 22 T cell receptor beta chains listed next were all sequenced from one sample in a study of T cells in localized non-small cell lung cancer. Generated by immunoSEQ multiplex PCR, the TCRdb table keeps only in-frame clones and is missing some. Of around 1,700 clones in the sample, 24% were seen once. The specimen was lung tumor tissue, collected before any cancer treatment. These receptors all stem from a male donor older than 55 with stage II lung adenocarcinoma.

The CDR3 DNA follows: TGTGCCTGGAGTGCGGGGAGATTCTATGGCTACACCTTC. Its protein product is CAWSAGRFYGYTF. The V call is TRBV30, the J call TRBJ1-2; D uncertain. Germline V gene sequence: CDR1 GTSNPN, CDR2 SVGIG (reference sequence). The CDR3 runs 13 residues. Trimming removed 1 base at V and 4 bases at J, with 10 bases between.

V gene TRBV14 combines with J gene TRBJ2-3, with D possibly TRBD1 on 6 matching bases. Germline CDR1 SGHDN, CDR2 FVKESK. The V gene lost 1 base and the J gene lost 2 bases, with 13 bases spanning the gap. The CDR3 loop spans 16 amino acids. The chain's CDR3 is CASSQVTGRLTDTQYF. CDR3 nucleotide sequence: TGTGCCAGCAGCCAAGTGACAGGCCGCCTCACAGATACGCAGTATTTT.

The gene calls are TRBV29-1 and TRBJ1-5; D is ambiguous. The CDR3 length is 15 residues. Trimming pared 4 bases from V and 2 bases from J, leaving 15 bases between. Germline CDR1 SQVTM, CDR2 ANQGSEA. CDR3 DNA sequence: TGCAGCGTTGGGACCGGGGTGATTGGCAATCAGCCCCAGCATTTT. Its translation is CSVGTGVIGNQPQHF.

The chain carries TRBV9 and TRBJ2-7, with TRBD2 as a possible D gene (6 bases). The CDR3 is made up of 17 amino acids. Deletions cut 0 bases from V and 7 bases from J, with 23 bases between. CDR1 and CDR2 from the germline V gene are SGDLS and YYNGEE. CDR3 amino acids: CASSVGASRRGNQEQYF. The CDR3 bases are TGTGCCAGCAGCGTAGGTGCCAGCCGGAGGGGCAATCAGGAGCAGTACTTC.

This clone was observed a few times. The chain carries TRBV6-8 and TRBJ2-7; 9 nucleotides match TRBD1. V dropped 7 bases and J dropped 6; count of bases not matched to a gene: 4. From germline, CDR1 is MNHGY and CDR2 SAAAGT. This CDR3 is 12 amino acids long. In DNA form, the CDR3 reads TGTGCCAGCAAGGGACAGGGAGGCGAGCAGTACTTC. It specifies CASKGQGGEQYF.

By sample fraction, this clone is medium-sized (0.01 to 0.1%). Here the CDR3 DNA reads TGTGCCAGCAGCTTAACTAAACAGGGATCCTACGAGCAGTACTTC. It codes for CASSLTKQGSYEQYF. This chain uses TRBV11-3 with TRBJ2-7, with D tentatively TRBD1 (6 bases). In germline, CDR1 is SGHNT, CDR2 YENEEA. The CDR3 consists of 15 residues. V was cut by 2 bases and J by 1 base, with 12 bases left in between.

By frequency in the sample, this clone is large. This chain joins TRBV6-8 and TRBJ2-1; no clear D. The CDR3 totals 16 residues. CDR1 MNHGY and CDR2 SAAAGT come from the germline V gene. V was cut by 5 bases and J by 7 bases, with 21 bases left in between. The CDR3 reads CASSVRYTPPGNEQFF. CDR3 sequence (DNA): TGTGCCAGCAGTGTGAGGTATACCCCCCCTGGTAATGAGCAGTTCTTC.

J is TRBJ2-7 and V is TRBV25-1, with D possibly called TRBD1 or TRBD2 (6 bases each). The CDR3 has 12 residues. The germline gives CDR1 MGHDK, CDR2 SYGVNS. V was clipped by 4 bases and J by 7 bases, with 11 bases between them. The CDR3 DNA reads as TGTGCCAGCAGTGGGGGGGCTTGGGAGCAGTACTTC. As protein: CASSGGAWEQYF.

This clone appeared a few times. The chain carries TRBV6-8 and TRBJ2-2, with D unclear. The V end was cut by 10 bases, the J end by 1 base, with 13 bases between. CDR3 size: 14 residues. CDR1 is MNHGY, CDR2 SAAAGT, per germline. The CDR3 loop reads CAITPLENTGELFF. The CDR3 coding sequence is TGTGCCATCACCCCACTCGAGAACACCGGGGAGCTGTTTTTT.

The rearrangement joins TRBV25-1 to TRBJ2-6; no clear D gene. Trimming removed 4 bases from V and 0 bases from J, with 1 base in between. This CDR3 is 13 amino acids long. CDR1 is MGHDK and CDR2 is SYGVNS in the germline V gene. The CDR3 DNA reads TGTGCCAGCAGTGGCTCTGGGGCCAACGTCCTGACTTTC. Residues: CASSGSGANVLTF.

The chain carries TRBV6-1 and TRBJ1-1; D call uncertain. The CDR3 runs to 15 residues. Trimming left V 1 base short and J 6 bases short, with 15 bases between. Germline V CDR1 and CDR2: MNHNS, SASEGT. CDR3 sequence: CASSEDGGSGAEAFF. CDR3 bases: TGTGCCAGCAGTGAAGATGGAGGGTCCGGGGCTGAAGCTTTCTTT.

Sample share makes this clone medium-sized. The rearrangement links TRBV11-3 to TRBJ2-5; TRBD2 matches 9 bases. The V and J ends lost 3 bases and 4 bases, in that order; junction bases with no gene match: 9. The CDR3 is 16 amino acids. CDR1 and CDR2 from the germline V gene are SGHNT and YENEEA. In DNA form, the CDR3 reads TGTGCCAGCAGCTTGATGGCGGGGGGGTTAGGAGAGACCCAGTACTTC. Protein sequence: CASSLMAGGLGETQYF.

The chain uses TRBV6-8 and TRBJ1-6; D remains ambiguous. Germline lookup yields CDR1 MNHGY and CDR2 SAAAGT. This CDR3 contains 16 residues. The V and J ends lost 5 bases and 8 bases respectively, with 19 bases between them. The CDR3 loop is CASSVSNGVRYSPLHF. Written as DNA, the CDR3 is TGTGCCAGCAGTGTCTCGAACGGGGTGAGGTATTCACCCCTCCACTTT.

The V gene is TRBV19, the J gene TRBJ1-1; D gene unclear. Trimming shortened V by 8 bases and J by 11 bases, and 18 bases separated the two germline ends. Germline V CDR1 and CDR2: LNHDA, SQIVND (reference sequence). The CDR3 consists of 12 residues. In DNA, the CDR3 is TGTGCCAGTGGCGCCCCAAGGCGAGGCGCTTTCTTT. It specifies CASGAPRRGAFF. Full variable domain (outside the CDR3, taken from reference TRBV19 and TRBJ1-1): DGGITQSPKYLFRKEGQNVTLSCEQNLNHDAMYWYRQDPGQGLRLIYYSQIVNDFQKGDIAEGYSVSREKKESFPLTVTSAQKNPTAFYLCASGAPRRGAFFGQGTRLTVV.

This clone is judged medium-sized. V usage is TRBV11-3 and J usage is TRBJ1-3; tentatively, D is TRBD1 (6 bases). This CDR3 has 15 amino acids. Germline CDR1 is SGHNT and CDR2 is YENEEA. The V and J ends lost 2 bases and 3 bases respectively, with 11 bases between them. The CDR3 DNA is TGTGCCAGCAGCTTATCCGGGGGCTATGGAAACACCATATATTTT. As protein: CASSLSGGYGNTIYF.

V is TRBV19 and J is TRBJ1-4, with TRBD1 as a possible D gene (5 bases). V lost 6 bases and J 0 bases, leaving 8 bases between the germline ends. The CDR3 sequence is 14 residues long. The germline CDR1 and CDR2 sequences are LNHDA and SQIVND (reference sequence). Here the CDR3 DNA reads TGTGCCAGTAGGACAGTCGCAACTAATGAAAAACTGTTTTTT. It codes for CASRTVATNEKLFF.

This clone is termed medium-sized. The identical CDR3 is also encoded by other nucleotide sequences in the sample. This chain connects TRBV11-3 to TRBJ1-5, with D hard to call. Trimming took off 0 bases at V and 3 bases at J, with 6 bases between the two ends. This CDR3 has 14 residues. Germline lookup yields CDR1 SGHNT and CDR2 YENEEA. The CDR3 DNA sequence: TGTGCCAGCAGCTTAGAAACGGCCAATCAGCCCCAGCATTTT. Protein sequence: CASSLETANQPQHF. Combining the CDR3 with reference TRBV11-3 and TRBJ1-5 gives the whole variable domain EAGVVQSPRYKIIEKKQPVAFWCNPISGHNTLYWYLQNLGQGPELLIRYENEEAVDDSQLPKDRFSAERLKGVDSTLKIQPAELGDSAVYLCASSLETANQPQHFGDGTRLSIL.

Concerning this clone itself: Other DNA sequences in this sample translate to the same CDR3. The chain recombines TRBV7-2 with TRBJ1-1; D gene ambiguous. Germline CDR1 and CDR2: SGHTA and FQGNSA. The CDR3 spans 13 residues. Trimming left V 2 bases short and J 2 bases short, with 6 bases between. Here the CDR3 reads CASSLSVNTEAFF. The CDR3 nucleotides read TGTGCCAGCAGCTTATCGGTCAACACTGAAGCTTTCTTT.

V is TRBV6-8 and J is TRBJ1-5; D gene unclear. CDR1 MNHGY and CDR2 SAAAGT come from the germline V gene. V was pared by 0 bases and J by 4 bases, with 7 bases between. The CDR3 spans 14 residues. The CDR3 region has the DNA TGTGCCAGCAGTTACTCGCTCAGGAATCAGCCCCAGCATTTT. It specifies CASSYSLRNQPQHF.

This clone was observed a few times. The chain carries TRBV28 and TRBJ1-2; D is unresolved. The germline V and J ends were trimmed by 6 bases and 0 bases, with 17 bases remaining between them. The CDR3 extends over 16 amino acids. CDR1 is MDHEN and CDR2 is SYDVKM in the germline V gene. DNA of the CDR3: TGTGCCAGCAGCTCCCTCTCGGACGGGACTAACTATGGCTACACCTTC. Its translation is CASSSLSDGTNYGYTF.

This clone counts as medium-sized. The genes are TRBV6-8 and TRBJ1-5; D gene uncertain. Germline CDR1 and CDR2: MNHGY and SAAAGT. The CDR3 runs 15 residues. V was clipped by 10 bases and J by 6 bases, with 22 bases between them. The CDR3 sequence: CAISEQLDLGQPQHF. The CDR3 nucleotides read TGTGCCATCAGCGAACAGCTGGACCTGGGTCAGCCCCAGCATTTT.

This clone showed up just a few times. V is TRBV5-1 and J is TRBJ2-5; D is undetermined. From germline, CDR1 is SGHRS and CDR2 YFSETQ. The V end lost 1 base, the J end lost 1 base, and 11 bases lay between the germline ends. This CDR3 is 15 amino acids long. In DNA form, the CDR3 reads TGCGCCAGCAGCTTGAGAAGGGCAGCCCAAGAGACCCAGTACTTC. Encoded protein: CASSLRRAAQETQYF.